The 25 T cell receptor beta chains presented below share a single source sample, sequenced in a study of vaccination and CD4 T cells after COVID-19. The treatment was: 10-day PBMC culture with coronavirus spike peptide pools or control peptides (ViraFEST assay). The Oncomine TCR Beta short-read assay was what sequenced the DNA obtained from cultured CD4+ T cells. TCRdb called the PCR reads again in MiXCR, with one record for every CDR3 protein. This sample carries over 10,000 distinct CDR3 sequences, roughly 60% of them seen once, and the ten largest clones take 10% to 12%. These receptors lack a known antigen. Specimen: CD4+ T cells from blood, cultured in vitro. The receptors were sampled from a human donor who had recovered from COVID-19.

This clonotype has just one count. One end of the junction does not line up with germline, which may come from a read error. The V gene is TRBV7-3, the J gene TRBJ2-1, with a possible D match to TRBD1 (5 bases). CDR1 is SGHTA and CDR2 is FQGTGA in the germline V gene. The CDR3 runs to 11 residues. The CDR3 DNA is TGTGCCGGCAGCTCCGGACAAAAGCAGTTCTTC. It is translated as CAGSSGQKQFF.

The chain carries TRBV7-9 and TRBJ1-1; 7 nucleotides agree with TRBD1. Looked up from germline, CDR1 is SEHNR and CDR2 is FQNEAQ (reference sequence). With 5 bases clipped from V and 2 bases from J, the junction kept 11 bases outside the gene matches. This CDR3 spans 16 amino acids. This CDR3 is CASSLDDRVYNTEAFF. The CDR3 DNA reads as TGTGCCAGCAGCCTAGACGACAGGGTTTATAACACTGAAGCTTTCTTT. Full variable domain (outside the CDR3, taken from reference TRBV7-9 and TRBJ1-1): DTGVSQNPRHKITKRGQNVTFRCDPISEHNRLYWYRQTLGQGPEFLTYFQNEAQLEKSRLLSDRFSAERPKGSFSTLEIQRTEQGDSAMYLCASSLDDRVYNTEAFFGQGTRLTVV.

The chain has TRBV7-2 and TRBJ2-5, with a possible D match to TRBD1 (6 bases). This CDR3 is 14 amino acids long. The germline V and J ends were trimmed by 1 base and 1 base, with 7 bases remaining between them. Germline CDR1 and CDR2: SGHTA and FQGNSA. The CDR3 loop reads CASSLDRAQETQYF. As DNA, the CDR3 is TGTGCCAGCAGCTTAGACAGGGCCCAAGAGACCCAGTACTTC.

This clonotype was seen more than once but under ten times. The V call is TRBV6-2 or TRBV6-3, the J call TRBJ2-5, with a weak D call TRBD2 (5 bases). CDR1 MNHEY and CDR2 SVGEGT come from the germline V gene. Trimming removed 5 bases from V and 1 base from J, with 11 bases in between. This CDR3 contains 14 residues. DNA of the CDR3: TGTGCCAGCAGTACGGAGGACTTCCAAGAGACCCAGTACTTC. Protein product: CASSTEDFQETQYF.

The chain has TRBV7-3 and TRBJ1-6; no reliable D call. V gave up 0 bases and J gave up 7 bases, with 7 bases separating them. From germline, CDR1 is SGHTA and CDR2 FQGTGA. The CDR3 is 14 residues long. CDR3 region: CASSLTGPNSPLHF. The CDR3 DNA follows: TGTGCCAGCAGCTTAACAGGGCCCAATTCACCCCTCCACTTT.

The gene calls are TRBV11-2 and TRBJ2-2; D is perhaps TRBD2 (6 bases). Germline values: CDR1 SGHAT, CDR2 FQNNGV. CDR3 length equals 17 residues. Trimming pared 1 base from V and 9 bases from J, leaving 21 bases between. The CDR3, as DNA: TGTGCCAGCAGCTTAGTTGGGGACCGCTGGGGGAGGCGGGAGCTGTTTTTT. It translates to CASSLVGDRWGRRELFF.

V usage is TRBV11-3 and J usage is TRBJ2-2; 12 nucleotides line up with TRBD1. The germline gives CDR1 SGHNT, CDR2 YENEEA. The ends lost 1 base at V and 6 bases at J; junction bases unmatched: 3. The CDR3 totals 16 residues. The CDR3 is CASSLAGTGGSGELFF. CDR3 DNA: TGTGCCAGCAGCTTAGCTGGGACAGGGGGCTCCGGGGAGCTGTTTTTT.

This clonotype is labeled as large. The genes are TRBV27 and TRBJ2-6; D gene ambiguous. With 7 bases removed from V and 4 bases from J, the gap between germline ends came to 11 bases. The CDR3 runs to 14 residues. CDR1 MNHEY and CDR2 SMNVEV come from the germline V gene (reference sequence). The CDR3 here is CASKVETGANVLTF. The CDR3 nucleotides read TGTGCCAGCAAGGTGGAGACCGGGGCCAACGTCCTGACTTTC.

This chain connects TRBV11-2 to TRBJ2-6; D unresolved. The V gene lost 3 bases and the J gene lost 2 bases, with 2 bases spanning the gap. Per germline, CDR1 SGHAT and CDR2 FQNNGV. The CDR3 spans 13 residues. DNA for the CDR3: TGTGCCAGCAGCTTGCCTGGGGCCAACGTCCTGACTTTC. Its protein is CASSLPGANVLTF. Using reference TRBV11-2 and TRBJ2-6 for the parts outside the CDR3, the full variable domain is EAGVAQSPRYKIIEKRQSVAFWCNPISGHATLYWYQQILGQGPKLLIQFQNNGVVDDSQLPKDRFSAERLKGVDSTLKIQPAKLEDSAVYLCASSLPGANVLTFGAGSRLTVL.

This rearrangement joins TRBV7-2 to TRBJ2-2, with a tentative D call TRBD1 (5 bases). CDR1 and CDR2 (germline): SGHTA, FQGNSA. V gave up 4 bases and J gave up 5 bases, with 11 bases separating them. CDR3 length: 14 residues. CDR3 coding DNA: TGTGCCAGCAGCTCGGACAAGTCGACCGGGGAGCTGTTTTTT. This gives the protein CASSSDKSTGELFF.

The chain employs TRBV7-2 and TRBJ2-2; 8 bases match TRBD1. V lost 4 bases and J lost 7; bases outside the gene matches: 8. The germline gives CDR1 SGHTA, CDR2 FQGNSA. CDR3 length equals 15 residues. The CDR3 here is CASSSRDRWGGELFF. CDR3 bases: TGTGCCAGCAGCTCCCGGGACAGGTGGGGCGGGGAGCTGTTTTTT.

The chain joins TRBV6-1 to TRBJ1-1, with TRBD1 matching over 10 bases. The CDR3 length is 17 residues. The V gene end was trimmed by 5 bases and the J gene end by 0 bases; junction bases not matched to a gene: 9. Germline V gives CDR1 MNHNS, CDR2 SASEGT. As DNA, the CDR3 is TGTGCCAGCAGTCGAGGGACAGGGGTTACCATGAACACTGAAGCTTTCTTT. Its translation is CASSRGTGVTMNTEAFF.

In its sample, this clonotype was seen a few times. The chain carries TRBV21-1 and TRBJ2-3; TRBD1, the table's D call, lacks a check against the DNA. TRBV21-1 corresponds to a pseudogene. This CDR3 region has 16 residues. The CDR3 sequence is CASSKRGQEDTDTQYF. The CDR3 region has the DNA TGTGCCAGCAGCAAACGGGGGCAGGAGGACACAGATACGCAGTATTTT.

The gene calls are TRBV27 and TRBJ2-3; 7 bases line up with TRBD1. Germline V gene data show CDR1 as MNHEY and CDR2 as SMNVEV (reference sequence). This CDR3 spans 13 amino acids. V shed 2 bases, J shed 7 bases, and the junction held 3 bases outside the gene matches. The CDR3 region has the DNA TGTGCCAGCAGTTTAGCACAGGGGAATACGCAGTATTTT. Protein product: CASSLAQGNTQYF.

This clonotype was counted only a few times. This chain joins TRBV20-1 and TRBJ1-1, with D uncertain. Trimming took 5 bases from V and 1 from J, leaving 5 bases between them. The CDR3 has 11 residues. In germline, CDR1 is DFQATT, CDR2 SNEGSKA (reference sequence). CDR3 residues: CSAYGNTEAFF. CDR3 nucleotides: TGCAGTGCTTACGGGAACACTGAAGCTTTCTTT.

V and J are TRBV10-3 and TRBJ1-1, with TRBD1 identical over 8 bases. Losses at the gene ends were 5 bases for V and 4 bases for J; bases not matched to a gene: 12. The CDR3 spans 16 residues. Germline V gene lookup returns CDR1 ENHRY and CDR2 SYGVKD. The CDR3: CAISPSIQQGGTEAFF. The CDR3 DNA reads as TGTGCCATCAGTCCCTCGATCCAACAGGGGGGCACTGAAGCTTTCTTT.

The gene calls are TRBV20-1 and TRBJ2-3; 9 nucleotides align to TRBD1. This CDR3 has 11 residues. Germline trimming cut 8 bases from V and 5 bases from J; bases unmatched to any gene: 2. The V gene's germline CDR1 is DFQATT and CDR2 SNEGSKA (reference sequence). CDR3 residues: CSTGGGDTQYF. CDR3 coding DNA: TGCAGTACAGGGGGCGGAGATACGCAGTATTTT.

This chain links TRBV2 with TRBJ1-1; tentative D call: TRBD1 (6 bases). The CDR3 is made up of 14 amino acids. Trimming stripped 2 bases from V and 4 bases from J, with 11 bases between. Germline V gives CDR1 SNHLY, CDR2 FYNNEI. Written as DNA, the CDR3 is TGTGCCAGCAGTGAATCAGTCAGGGGCACTGAAGCTTTCTTT. Translation: CASSESVRGTEAFF.

J is TRBJ2-7 and V is TRBV5-6; D is possibly TRBD1 or TRBD2 (5 bases each). The CDR3 is made up of 14 amino acids. CDR1 is SGHDT and CDR2 is YYEEEE in the germline V gene. V lost 5 bases, J lost 6 bases, and 18 bases lay in between. The CDR3 nucleotides are TGTGCCAGCAGTGGGACCAACCGCGGCGGCGAGCAGTACTTC. Residues: CASSGTNRGGEQYF.

V is TRBV11-2 and J is TRBJ2-3; a possible D gene is TRBD2 (5 bases). The germline gives CDR1 SGHAT, CDR2 FQNNGV. Trimming pared 4 bases from V and 10 bases from J, leaving 18 bases between. This CDR3 spans 14 amino acids. The CDR3 region is CASSSLDARVPQYF. CDR3 in DNA: TGTGCCAGCAGCTCCCTAGACGCGAGGGTGCCGCAGTATTTT.

This clonotype was observed a handful of times. The chain has TRBV7-2 and TRBJ1-6, with D possibly matching TRBD1 (6 bases). Germline V CDR1 and CDR2: SGHTA, FQGNSA. V was cut by 1 base and J by 6 bases, with 10 bases left in between. The CDR3 contains 15 residues. The CDR3 reads CASSLGHRVNSPLHF. The DNA for the CDR3 is TGTGCCAGCAGCTTAGGGCACAGGGTTAATTCACCCCTCCACTTT.

This CDR3 reads CAWIKQGAAEAFF. The CDR3 DNA sequence: TGTGCCTGGATTAAACAAGGCGCCGCAGAAGCTTTCTTT. The V gene is TRBV30, the J gene TRBJ1-1; D is uncertain. Germline CDR1 GTSNPN, CDR2 SVGIG (reference sequence). The CDR3 runs 13 residues. Trimming removed 4 bases from V and 8 bases from J, with 17 bases in between.

The chain uses TRBV7-2 and TRBJ1-2; no clear D gene. Germline CDR1 and CDR2: SGHTA and FQGNSA. The CDR3 extends over 14 amino acids. The ends were cut back, 3 bases at V and 3 bases at J, with 11 bases in the middle. The CDR3 nucleotides read TGTGCCAGCAGCTTCCTGAACCTGGACTATGGCTACACCTTC. Translating it yields CASSFLNLDYGYTF.

This clonotype was observed a single time. V is TRBV6-2 or TRBV6-3 and J is TRBJ2-1; D call uncertain. Germline V gene sequence: CDR1 MNHEY, CDR2 SVGEGT. The V end was cut by 4 bases, the J end by 7 bases, with 5 bases between. The CDR3 is 11 residues long. The CDR3 nucleotides are TGTGCCAGCAGTTTCAAGAATGAGCAGTTCTTC. Its translation: CASSFKNEQFF.

This clonotype appeared a few times. The chain joins TRBV15 to TRBJ1-2; D gene unclear. Germline CDR1 and CDR2: LNHNV and YYDKDF (reference sequence). There are 13 residues in the CDR3. Trimming took off 0 bases at V and 8 bases at J, with 10 bases between the two ends. CDR3 coding DNA: TGTGCCACCAGCAGAGATCTTATTAGGGGCTACACCTTC. Protein sequence: CATSRDLIRGYTF.